This T cell receptor beta chain was recovered during a study of T cell changes during pregnancy in multiple sclerosis. Sequenced by immunoSEQ multiplex PCR; TCRdb stores in-frame clones only, minus some. The repertoire holds some 75,000 clones, with about 95% as singletons. The J segment lost 4 bases and the V segment lost 1 base, leaving 9 bases of the junction unmatched. CDR3 length: 16 residues. Germline-derived CDR1 and CDR2 are SGDLS and YYNGEE. This TCR was sampled from a female donor with multiple sclerosis, enrolled in a pregnancy study. Sequenced here: peripheral blood, sampled in the second trimester of pregnancy. The chain joins TRBV9 to TRBJ2-3; the match to TRBD2 covers 7 bases. The CDR3 loop is CASSVRIGGSPDTQYF. The CDR3 DNA follows: TGTGCCAGCAGCGTAAGAATCGGCGGGAGCCCAGATACGCAGTATTTT.